These 6 T cell receptor beta chains were sequenced from one sample in a study. TCRdb itself ran the 5' RACE reads through MiXCR, one entry per CDR3 protein. Found here are 50,000 to 70,000 distinct CDR3 sequences, less than 25% of them singletons; the top ten hold 3.2%. Cells sorted as Tregs were CD4+, CD25+ and CD127-/low. Input material: tumor-infiltrating Tregs sorted from the breast tumor. These receptors were obtained from a female donor with breast cancer.

This clonotype has just a few counts. The rearrangement links TRBV28 to TRBJ2-1; TRBD2 agrees at 13 bases. The CDR3 is made up of 16 amino acids. J was trimmed by 9 bases and V by 4 bases; bases with no gene match: 9. Germline assignment: CDR1 MDHEN and CDR2 SYDVKM. The CDR3 loop reads CASSSRLAGGIGEQFF. DNA for the CDR3: TGTGCCAGCAGTTCGCGACTAGCGGGAGGAATCGGTGAGCAGTTCTTC. The whole variable domain, filled in from reference TRBV28 and TRBJ2-1, reads DVKVTQSSRYLVKRTGEKVFLECVQDMDHENMFWYRQDPGLGLRLIYFSYDVKMKEKGDIPEGYSVSREKKERFSLILESASTNQTSMYLCASSSRLAGGIGEQFFGPGTRLTVL.

This clonotype was observed a few times. CDR3 amino acids: CASSPYVTGQETQYF. CDR3 sequence (DNA): TGTGCCAGCTCACCATACGTGACAGGCCAAGAGACCCAGTACTTC. The gene calls are TRBV18 and TRBJ2-5; a possible D gene is TRBD1 (6 bases). CDR3 length equals 15 residues. Looked up from germline, CDR1 is KGHSH and CDR2 is LQKENI. V dropped 2 bases and J dropped 1 base, with 11 bases sitting between them.

The chain uses TRBV27 and TRBJ1-2; D remains unclear. Between the trimmed V and J ends, which lost 6 bases and 7 bases, there was a span of 18 bases. This CDR3 has 14 residues. The germline CDR1 and CDR2 sequences are MNHEY and SMNVEV (reference sequence). CDR3: CASRSWSVGFGYTF. The CDR3 DNA follows: TGTGCCAGCAGGTCGTGGTCGGTAGGGTTTGGCTACACCTTC.

The V call is TRBV10-3, the J call TRBJ2-1, with TRBD2 identical over 10 bases. The CDR3 contains 17 residues. V was clipped by 4 bases and J by 2 bases; unmatched bases: 8. Germline lookup yields CDR1 ENHRY and CDR2 SYGVKD. CDR3 nucleotide sequence: TGTGCCATCAGTGCTTCTAGCGGGAGAGGAACCTACAATGAGCAGTTCTTC. Amino acid sequence: CAISASSGRGTYNEQFF.

The chain carries TRBV5-1 and TRBJ2-1, with 7 bases matching TRBD2. Germline trimming cut 4 bases from V and 0 bases from J; bases unmatched to any gene: 7. The CDR3 is made up of 16 amino acids. CDR1 is SGHRS, CDR2 YFSETQ, per germline. The CDR3 loop reads CASSPLKRGSYNEQFF. In DNA, the CDR3 is TGCGCCAGCAGCCCATTAAAGCGGGGCTCCTACAATGAGCAGTTCTTC.

In this sample, this clonotype turned up a few times. The V and J genes are TRBV5-1 and TRBJ2-3, with D possibly being TRBD1 (5 bases). Germline V gene lookup returns CDR1 SGHRS and CDR2 YFSETQ. The ends were cut back, 1 base at V and 2 bases at J, with 11 bases in the middle. The CDR3 totals 15 residues. The DNA for the CDR3 is TGCGCCAGCAGCTTGTATGACAGAAACACAGATACGCAGTATTTT. Its protein product is CASSLYDRNTDTQYF.